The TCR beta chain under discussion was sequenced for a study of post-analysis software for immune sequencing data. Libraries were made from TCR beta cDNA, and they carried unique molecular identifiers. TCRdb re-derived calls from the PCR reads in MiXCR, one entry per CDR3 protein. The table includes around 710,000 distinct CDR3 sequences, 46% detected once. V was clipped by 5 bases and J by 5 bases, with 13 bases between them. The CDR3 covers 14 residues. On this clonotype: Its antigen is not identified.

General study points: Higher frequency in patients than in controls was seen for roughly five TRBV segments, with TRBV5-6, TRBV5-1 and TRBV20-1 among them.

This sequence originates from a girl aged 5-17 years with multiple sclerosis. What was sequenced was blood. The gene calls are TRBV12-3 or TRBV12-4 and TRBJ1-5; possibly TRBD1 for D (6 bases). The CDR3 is CASSRGGRDQPQHF. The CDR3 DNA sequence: TGTGCCAGCAGTCGAGGGGGGAGGGATCAGCCCCAGCATTTT.